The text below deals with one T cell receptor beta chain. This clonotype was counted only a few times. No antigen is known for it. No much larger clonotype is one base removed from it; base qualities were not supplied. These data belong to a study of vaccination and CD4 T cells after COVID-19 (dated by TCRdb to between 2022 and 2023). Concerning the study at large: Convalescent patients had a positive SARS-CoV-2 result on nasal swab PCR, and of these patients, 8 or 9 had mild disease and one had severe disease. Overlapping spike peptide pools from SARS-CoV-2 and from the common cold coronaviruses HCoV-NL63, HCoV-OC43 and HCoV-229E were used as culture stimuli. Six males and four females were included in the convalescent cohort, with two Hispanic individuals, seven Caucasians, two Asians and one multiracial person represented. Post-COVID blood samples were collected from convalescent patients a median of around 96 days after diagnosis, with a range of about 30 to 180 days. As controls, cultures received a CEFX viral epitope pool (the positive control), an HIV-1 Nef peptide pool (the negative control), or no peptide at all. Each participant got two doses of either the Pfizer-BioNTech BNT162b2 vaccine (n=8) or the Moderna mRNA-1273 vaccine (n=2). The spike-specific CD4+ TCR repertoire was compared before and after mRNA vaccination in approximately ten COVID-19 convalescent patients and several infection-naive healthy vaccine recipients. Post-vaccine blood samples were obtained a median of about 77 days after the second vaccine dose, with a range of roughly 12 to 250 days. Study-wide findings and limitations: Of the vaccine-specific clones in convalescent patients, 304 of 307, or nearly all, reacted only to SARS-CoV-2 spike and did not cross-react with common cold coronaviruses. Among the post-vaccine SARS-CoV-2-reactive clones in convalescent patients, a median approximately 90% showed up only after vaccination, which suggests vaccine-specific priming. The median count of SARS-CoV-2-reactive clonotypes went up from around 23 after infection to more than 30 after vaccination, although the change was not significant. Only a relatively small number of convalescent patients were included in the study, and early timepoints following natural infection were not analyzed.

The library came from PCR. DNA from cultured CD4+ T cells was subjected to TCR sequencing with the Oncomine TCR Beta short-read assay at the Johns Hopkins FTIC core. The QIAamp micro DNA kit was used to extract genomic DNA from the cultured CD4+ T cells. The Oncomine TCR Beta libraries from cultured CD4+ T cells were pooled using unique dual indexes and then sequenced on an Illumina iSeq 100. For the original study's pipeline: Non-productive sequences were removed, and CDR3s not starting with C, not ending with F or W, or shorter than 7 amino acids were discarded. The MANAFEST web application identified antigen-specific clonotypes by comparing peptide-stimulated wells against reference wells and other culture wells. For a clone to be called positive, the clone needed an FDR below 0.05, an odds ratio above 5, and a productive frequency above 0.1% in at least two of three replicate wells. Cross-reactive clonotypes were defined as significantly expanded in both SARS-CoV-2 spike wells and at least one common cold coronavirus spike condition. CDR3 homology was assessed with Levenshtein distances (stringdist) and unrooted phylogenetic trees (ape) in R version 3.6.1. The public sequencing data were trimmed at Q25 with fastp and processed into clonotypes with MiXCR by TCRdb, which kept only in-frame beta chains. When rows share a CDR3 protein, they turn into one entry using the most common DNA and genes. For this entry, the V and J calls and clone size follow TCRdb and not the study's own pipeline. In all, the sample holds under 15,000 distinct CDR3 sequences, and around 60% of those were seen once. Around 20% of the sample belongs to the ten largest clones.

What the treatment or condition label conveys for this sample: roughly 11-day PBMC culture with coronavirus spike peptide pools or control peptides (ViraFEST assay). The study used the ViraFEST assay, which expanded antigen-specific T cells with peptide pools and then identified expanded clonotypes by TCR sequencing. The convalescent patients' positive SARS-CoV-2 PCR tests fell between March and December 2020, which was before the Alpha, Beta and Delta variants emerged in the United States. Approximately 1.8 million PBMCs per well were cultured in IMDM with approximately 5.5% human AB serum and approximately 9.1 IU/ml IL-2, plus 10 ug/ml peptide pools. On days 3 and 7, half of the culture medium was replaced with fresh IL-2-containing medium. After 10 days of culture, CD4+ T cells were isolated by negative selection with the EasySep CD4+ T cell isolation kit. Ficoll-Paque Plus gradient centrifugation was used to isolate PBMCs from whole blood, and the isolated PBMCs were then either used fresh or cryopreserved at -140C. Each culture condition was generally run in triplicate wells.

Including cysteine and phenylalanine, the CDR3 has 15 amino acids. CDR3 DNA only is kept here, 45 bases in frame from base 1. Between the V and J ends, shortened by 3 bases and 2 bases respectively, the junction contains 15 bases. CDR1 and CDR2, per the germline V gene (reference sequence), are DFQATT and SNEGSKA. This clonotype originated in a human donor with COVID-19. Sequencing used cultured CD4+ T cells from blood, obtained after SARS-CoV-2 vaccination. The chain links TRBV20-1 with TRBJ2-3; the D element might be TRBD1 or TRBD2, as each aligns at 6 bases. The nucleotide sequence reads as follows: TGCAGTGCTAGGGGGGCGGGACGACTCACAGATACGCAGTATTTT. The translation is CSARGAGRLTDTQYF.